This TCR beta chain was captured by sequencing in a study of T cells after yellow fever vaccination (dated by TCRdb to 2018 to 2020). For the wider study: Libraries from fractions with low cell numbers were prepared with the SMART-Seq v4 Ultra Low Input RNA kit. To follow T-cell clones before and after both primary and booster YFV17D yellow fever vaccination, bulk TCR alpha and beta repertoires underwent longitudinal sequencing. Two healthy male donors, one aged 18 to 29 and one aged 30 to 40 years, made up the cohort. Blood samples were taken at several timepoints before and after primary and secondary immunization, and bulk PBMC replicates and cell subsets were isolated. General study outcomes and caveats: A small share of clonotypes occurred in both CD4 and CD8 compartments, likely arising from convergent recombination. Most clones expanded after primary vaccination (around 97% of CD4 and over 80% of CD8) were re-detected after the booster, suggesting that broad memory maintenance occurred. Because abundant contaminating clonotypes from the bulk population could be contained in FACS-sorted repertoires, computational filtering was required. The secondary T-cell response was weaker than the primary response but faster, peaking on day 5 instead of day 15. Only two donors were included in the study, so the extent to which the findings can be generalized is limited.

A remark on this clonotype: What antigen it recognizes has not been identified. One end of the junction fails to match germline, which may point to a read error.

Sequencing instrument: Illumina NovaSeq 6000. TCR cDNA was synthesized by 5'RACE template switching, which introduced a universal primer site and unique molecular identifiers. cDNA synthesis was primed from both the TCR alpha and TCR beta constant segments. Two PCR steps were used to amplify libraries, with sample barcodes and sequencing adapters being added in the second step. Sequencing of libraries was performed on Illumina HiSeq 2500 (2x100 bp) or NovaSeq (2x150 bp). Regarding the original processing steps: MIGEC was used to demultiplex reads and collapse the reads into UMI consensus sequences, and MiXCR was used for V(D)J alignment. Vaccine-responding clonotypes were identified with edgeR using replicate PBMC samples, with FDR below 0.01 and a log2 fold change above 5 up to day 15 being required. CD4 or CD8 identity was assigned to each bulk clonotype according to whether the clonotype was present at higher abundance in the sequenced CD4 repertoire or the sequenced CD8 repertoire. TCRdb took the public reads, trimmed them with fastp at Q25, ran MiXCR for clone calling and kept in-frame beta chains. Rows with a matching CDR3 protein are joined into one entry that keeps the most common DNA and genes. The V and J calls and clone size are TCRdb's, not the authors'. Within this sample are some 340,000 distinct CDR3 sequences, with approximately 4% of them counted one time only. The ten largest make up approximately 25% of the sample.

In the germline V gene (reference sequence), CDR1 corresponds to DFQATT and CDR2 to SNEGSKA. The CDR3 measures 12 amino acids from cysteine to phenylalanine. Only the CDR3 region is kept as DNA, spanning 36 bases read in frame from base 1. The sample's treatment or condition label is to be understood as: live attenuated yellow fever vaccine strain. At every blood-draw timepoint, two biological replicates of bulk PBMCs were collected. A standard Ficoll-Paque protocol was used to isolate PBMCs from peripheral blood. TriZol was used to extract RNA from bulk PBMCs, CD4 and CD8 fractions, and dextramer-positive and dextramer-negative fractions.

The receptor comes from a man younger than 35 who received the YFV17D yellow fever vaccine. The rearranged segments are TRBV20-1 and TRBJ2-5; matching of 6 bases hints at TRBD2 as the D gene. The material was PBMCs, obtained 5 days after the yellow fever booster vaccination. The sequenced DNA: TGCAGTGCGAAGTGGGGGGAAGAGACCGAGTACTTC. Its protein is CSAKWGEETEYF.